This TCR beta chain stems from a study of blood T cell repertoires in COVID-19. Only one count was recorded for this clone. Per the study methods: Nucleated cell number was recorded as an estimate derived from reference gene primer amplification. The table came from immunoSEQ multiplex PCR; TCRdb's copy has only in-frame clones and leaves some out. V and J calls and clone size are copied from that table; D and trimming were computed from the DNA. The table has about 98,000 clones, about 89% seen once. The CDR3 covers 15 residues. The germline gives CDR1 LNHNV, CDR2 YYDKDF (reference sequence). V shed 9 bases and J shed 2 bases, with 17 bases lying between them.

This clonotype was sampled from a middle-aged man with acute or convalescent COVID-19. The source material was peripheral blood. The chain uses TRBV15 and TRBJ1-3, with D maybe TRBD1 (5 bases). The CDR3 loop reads CATAAGGRAGNTIYF. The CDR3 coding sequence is TGTGCCACGGCAGCGGGGGGTAGGGCTGGAAACACCATATATTTT.